This T cell receptor (beta chain) was documented in a study of blood T cell repertoires in COVID-19. About the study: Sources were T cells, B-cell-depleted T cells, or PBMCs; the material itself was cDNA or gDNA.

In the authors' methods: Nucleated cell number was recorded as an estimate derived from reference gene primer amplification. Some clones are missing from TCRdb's copy, which holds only in-frame ones; the method was immunoSEQ multiplex PCR. That table gives V, J and clone size, and the DNA gave D and trimming. This sample has roughly 100,000 clones; roughly 92% occur once, and the top ten carry more than 1.5%. CDR3 length: 13 residues. Per germline, CDR1 MNHEY and CDR2 SMNVEV (reference sequence). The V and J ends lost 8 bases and 11 bases, in that order; junction bases with no gene match: 12. In Seattle, patients joined the study during active infection and were tracked longitudinally.

Material: peripheral blood. This TCR came from a woman between 50 and 59 years old with COVID-19, enrolled during active disease. The chain combines TRBV27 with TRBJ1-1; 9 nucleotides agree with TRBD1. DNA for the CDR3: TGTGCCAGCTCCTTACAGGGGGCGGGTGGGGCTTTCTTT. This translates into CASSLQGAGGAFF.